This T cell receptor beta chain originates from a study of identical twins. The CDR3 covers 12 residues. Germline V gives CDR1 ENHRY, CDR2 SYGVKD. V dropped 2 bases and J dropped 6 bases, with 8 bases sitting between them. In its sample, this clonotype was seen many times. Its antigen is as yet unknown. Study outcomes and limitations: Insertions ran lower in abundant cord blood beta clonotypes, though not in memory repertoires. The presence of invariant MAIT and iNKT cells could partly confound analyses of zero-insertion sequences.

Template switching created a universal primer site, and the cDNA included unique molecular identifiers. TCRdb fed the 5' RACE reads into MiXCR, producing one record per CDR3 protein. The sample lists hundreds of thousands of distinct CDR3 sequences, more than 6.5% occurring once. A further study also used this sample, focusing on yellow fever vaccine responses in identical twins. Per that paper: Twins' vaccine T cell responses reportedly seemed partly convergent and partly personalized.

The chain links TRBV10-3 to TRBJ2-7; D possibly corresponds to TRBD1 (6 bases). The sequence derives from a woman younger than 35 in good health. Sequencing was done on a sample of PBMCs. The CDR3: CAISETGLEQYF. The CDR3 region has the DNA TGTGCCATCAGTGAGACAGGGCTCGAGCAGTACTTC.